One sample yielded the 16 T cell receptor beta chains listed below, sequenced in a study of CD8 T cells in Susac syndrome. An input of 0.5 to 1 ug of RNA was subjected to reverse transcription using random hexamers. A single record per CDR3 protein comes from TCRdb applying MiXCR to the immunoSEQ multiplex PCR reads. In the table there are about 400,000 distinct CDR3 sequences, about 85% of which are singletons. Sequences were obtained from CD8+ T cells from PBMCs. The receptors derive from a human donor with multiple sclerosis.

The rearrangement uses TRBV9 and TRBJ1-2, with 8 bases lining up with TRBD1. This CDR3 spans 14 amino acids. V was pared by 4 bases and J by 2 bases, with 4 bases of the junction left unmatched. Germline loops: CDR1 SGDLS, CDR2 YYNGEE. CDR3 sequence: CASSQGDRNYGYTF. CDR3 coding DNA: TGTGCCAGCAGCCAGGGGGACAGGAACTATGGCTACACCTTC.

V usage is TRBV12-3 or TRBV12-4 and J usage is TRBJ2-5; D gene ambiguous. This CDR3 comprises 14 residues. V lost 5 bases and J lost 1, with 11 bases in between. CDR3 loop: CASSPPGRQETQYF. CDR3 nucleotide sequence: TGTGCCAGCAGTCCCCCGGGCCGCCAAGAGACCCAGTACTTC.

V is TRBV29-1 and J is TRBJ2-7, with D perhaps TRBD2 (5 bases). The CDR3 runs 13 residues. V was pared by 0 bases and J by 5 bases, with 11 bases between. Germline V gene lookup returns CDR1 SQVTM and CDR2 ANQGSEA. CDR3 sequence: CSVEEGVGDEQYF. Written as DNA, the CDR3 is TGCAGCGTTGAAGAAGGTGTCGGGGACGAGCAGTACTTC.

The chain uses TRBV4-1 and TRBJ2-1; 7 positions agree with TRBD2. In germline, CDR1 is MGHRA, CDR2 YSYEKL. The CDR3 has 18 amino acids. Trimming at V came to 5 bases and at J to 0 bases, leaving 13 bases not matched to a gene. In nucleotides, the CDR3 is TGCGCCAGCAGCTCTTGGGACTATTCCCAGGGCTCCTACAATGAGCAGTTCTTC. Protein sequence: CASSSWDYSQGSYNEQFF.

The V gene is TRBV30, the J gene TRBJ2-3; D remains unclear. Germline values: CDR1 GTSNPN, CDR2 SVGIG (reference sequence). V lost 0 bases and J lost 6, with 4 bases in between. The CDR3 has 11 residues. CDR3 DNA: TGTGCCTGGAGTGTGAGGGATACGCAGTATTTT. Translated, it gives CAWSVRDTQYF.

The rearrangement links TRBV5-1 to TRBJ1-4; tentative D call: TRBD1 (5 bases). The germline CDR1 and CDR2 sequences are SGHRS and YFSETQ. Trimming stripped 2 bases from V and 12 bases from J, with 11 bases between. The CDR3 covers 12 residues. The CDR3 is CASSFGGDELFF. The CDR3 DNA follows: TGCGCCAGCAGCTTTGGAGGGGACGAACTGTTTTTT.

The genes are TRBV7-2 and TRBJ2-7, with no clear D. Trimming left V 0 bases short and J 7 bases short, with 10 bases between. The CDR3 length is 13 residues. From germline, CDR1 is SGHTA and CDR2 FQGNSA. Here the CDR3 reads CASSLALVREQYF. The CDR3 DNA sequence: TGTGCCAGCAGCTTAGCGCTGGTACGTGAGCAGTACTTC.

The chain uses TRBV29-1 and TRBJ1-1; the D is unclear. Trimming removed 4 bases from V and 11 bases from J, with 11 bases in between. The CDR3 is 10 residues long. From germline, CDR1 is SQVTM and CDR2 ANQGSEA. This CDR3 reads CSVVLVEAFF. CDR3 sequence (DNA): TGCAGCGTTGTTCTCGTGGAGGCTTTCTTT.

For the CDR3, the DNA is TGTGCCAGCAGCTCCCAGGAGGACACAGGCACCTACGAGCAGTACTTC. Translated: CASSSQEDTGTYEQYF. The rearrangement uses TRBV7-8 and TRBJ2-7, with D perhaps assigned TRBD1 or TRBD2 (5 bases each). V was pared by 4 bases and J by 2 bases, with 18 bases between. CDR1 is SGHVS, CDR2 FQNEAQ, per germline. The CDR3 extends over 16 amino acids.

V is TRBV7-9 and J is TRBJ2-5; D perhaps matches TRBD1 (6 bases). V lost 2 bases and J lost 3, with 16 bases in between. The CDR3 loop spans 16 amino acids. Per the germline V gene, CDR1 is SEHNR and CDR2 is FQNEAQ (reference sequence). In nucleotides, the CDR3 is TGTGCCAGCAGCTTAACCATCACAGGGCTCGAAGAGACCCAGTACTTC. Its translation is CASSLTITGLEETQYF.

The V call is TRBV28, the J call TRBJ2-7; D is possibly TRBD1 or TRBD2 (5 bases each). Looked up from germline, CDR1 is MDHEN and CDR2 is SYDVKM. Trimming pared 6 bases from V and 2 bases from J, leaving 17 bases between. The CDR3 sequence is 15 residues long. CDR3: CASRTTETGPYEQYF. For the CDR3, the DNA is TGTGCCAGCAGGACGACCGAAACGGGGCCCTACGAGCAGTACTTC. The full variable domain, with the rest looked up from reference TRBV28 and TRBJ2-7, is DVKVTQSSRYLVKRTGEKVFLECVQDMDHENMFWYRQDPGLGLRLIYFSYDVKMKEKGDIPEGYSVSREKKERFSLILESASTNQTSMYLCASRTTETGPYEQYFGPGTRLTVT.

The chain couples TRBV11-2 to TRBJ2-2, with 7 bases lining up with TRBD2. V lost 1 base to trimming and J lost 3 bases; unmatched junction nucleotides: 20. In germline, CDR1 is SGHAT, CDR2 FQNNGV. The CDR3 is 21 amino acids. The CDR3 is CASSLGGRIDNMGVDTGELFF. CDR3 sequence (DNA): TGTGCCAGCAGCTTAGGCGGGAGAATTGACAATATGGGGGTAGACACCGGGGAGCTGTTTTTT.

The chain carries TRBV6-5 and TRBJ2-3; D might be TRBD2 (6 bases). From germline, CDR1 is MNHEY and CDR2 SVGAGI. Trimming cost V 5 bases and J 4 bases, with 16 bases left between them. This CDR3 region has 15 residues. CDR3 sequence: CASSTLALGSDTQYF. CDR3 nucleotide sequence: TGTGCCAGCAGTACACTAGCTCTGGGGTCAGATACGCAGTATTTT.

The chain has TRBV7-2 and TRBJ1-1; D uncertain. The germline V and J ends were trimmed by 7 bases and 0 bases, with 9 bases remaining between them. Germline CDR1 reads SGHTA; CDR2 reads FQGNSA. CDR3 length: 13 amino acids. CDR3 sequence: CASTTDLNTEAFF. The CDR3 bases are TGTGCCAGCACCACTGATTTGAACACTGAAGCTTTCTTT.

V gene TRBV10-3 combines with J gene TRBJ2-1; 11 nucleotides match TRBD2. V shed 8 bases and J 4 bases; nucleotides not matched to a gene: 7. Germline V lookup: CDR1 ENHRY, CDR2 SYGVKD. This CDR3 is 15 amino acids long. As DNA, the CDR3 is TGTGCCATCGGCTCGGGACTAGCGGAATACAATGAGCAGTTCTTC. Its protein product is CAIGSGLAEYNEQFF.

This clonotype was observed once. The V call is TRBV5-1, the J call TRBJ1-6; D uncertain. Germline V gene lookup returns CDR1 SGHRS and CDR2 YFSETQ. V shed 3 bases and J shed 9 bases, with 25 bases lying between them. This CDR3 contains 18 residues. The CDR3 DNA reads TGCGCCAGCAGCTCGTTCCAGTGGTCCCCCGCCAGCAGTTCACCCCTCCACTTT. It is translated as CASSSFQWSPASSSPLHF.